This passage covers 3 T cell receptor beta chains from one sample sequenced in a study of blood T cell repertoires in COVID-19. Some clones are missing from TCRdb's copy, which holds only in-frame ones; the method was immunoSEQ multiplex PCR. The table includes 390,000 or so clones, approximately 89% detected once. The sample was peripheral blood. All receptors derive from a woman aged 25 to 39 with COVID-19, enrolled during active disease.

The rearrangement links TRBV2 to TRBJ2-2; perhaps TRBD1 as D (6 bases). Trimming stripped 7 bases from V and 0 bases from J, with 12 bases between. This CDR3 has 15 residues. Germline lookup yields CDR1 SNHLY and CDR2 FYNNEI. DNA for the CDR3: TGTGCCAGCACCGCAGGGGCCACGAACACCGGGGAGCTGTTTTTT. Protein sequence: CASTAGATNTGELFF.

The gene calls are TRBV2 and TRBJ2-7; D is perhaps TRBD2 (5 bases). Trimming left V 1 base short and J 5 bases short, with 6 bases between. This CDR3 is 12 amino acids long. CDR1 SNHLY and CDR2 FYNNEI come from the germline V gene. CDR3: CASSEGGNEQYF. The CDR3 coding sequence is TGTGCCAGCAGTGAAGGAGGGAACGAGCAGTACTTC.

V gene TRBV3-1 (or the pseudogene TRBV3-2) combines with J gene TRBJ2-1; 10 bases agree with TRBD1. The CDR3 is 15 residues long. The J segment lost 7 bases and the V segment lost 3 bases, leaving 6 bases of the junction unmatched. Germline lookup yields CDR1 LGHDT and CDR2 YNNKEL (reference sequence). The CDR3 here is CASSHDRGLGNEQFF. CDR3 nucleotides: TGTGCCAGCAGCCATGACAGGGGGCTGGGGAATGAGCAGTTCTTC.